The sequence of this T cell receptor (beta chain) was determined in a study of blood T cell repertoires in COVID-19. The junction had 3 bases not matched to a gene; V was cut back by 1 base and J by 4 bases. CDR3 size: 16 residues. Germline V CDR1 and CDR2: SGHTA, FQGNSA. Per the original data handling: The assay estimated nucleated cells by amplifying reference gene primers. TCRdb keeps only in-frame clones here, not all; method: immunoSEQ multiplex PCR. V and J calls and clone size come straight from that table; D and trimming were deduced from the DNA. The sample shows hundreds of thousands of clones, about 89% of them seen only once.

Sequencing used peripheral blood. This sequence was found in a woman in her sixties who had recovered from COVID-19. V usage is TRBV7-2 and J usage is TRBJ2-5; 13 bases map to TRBD2. CDR3 bases: TGTGCCAGCAGCTTAGTGGGACTAGCGGGGTCAGAGACCCAGTACTTC. It yields the protein CASSLVGLAGSETQYF.